This is a list of T cell receptor beta chains from one sample in a study of CD4 T cells in relation to SARS-CoV-2 and coronaviruses. Profiled with immunoSEQ multiplex PCR; TCRdb holds only in-frame clones, not every one. The sample lists roughly 21,000 clones; under 80% were seen once. No antigen is known for these receptors. The sequencing sample was made of CD4+ T cells from PBMCs, cultured in vitro. These receptors came from a human donor in good health. Each CDR3 is given with its conserved first and last residue. The D gene is left open where the match is weak. Rows may omit the clone size; those that give it use once, few, many or a size class.

V: TRBV30
size: -
D: TRBD1
J: TRBJ2-5
length: 14
CDR3: CAWSRTGVGETQYF
DNA: TGTGCCTGGAGTCGGACAGGGGTTGGAGAGACCCAGTACTTC

V: TRBV2
size: -
D: -
J: TRBJ1-4
length: 15
CDR3: CASSFTGQTNEKLFF
DNA: TGTGCCAGCAGCTTCACAGGTCAAACTAATGAAAAACTGTTTTTT

V: TRBV10-3
size: -
D: -
J: TRBJ2-7
length: 15
CDR3: CATRYQWQGTHEQYF
DNA: TGTGCCACACGGTATCAGTGGCAGGGAACCCACGAGCAGTACTTC

V: TRBV12-3/TRBV12-4
size: -
D: -
J: TRBJ2-1
length: 11
CDR3: CASRSYFEQFF
DNA: TGTGCCAGCAGATCCTATTTTGAGCAGTTCTTC

V: TRBV9
size: -
D: TRBD1
J: TRBJ2-7
length: 16
CDR3: CASSVSDGQGSYEQYF
DNA: TGTGCCAGCAGCGTATCCGACGGACAGGGCTCCTACGAGCAGTACTTC

V: TRBV28
size: -
D: -
J: TRBJ2-4
length: 17
CDR3: CASSYDIGAGSRNIQYF
DNA: TGTGCCAGCAGCTATGACATTGGGGCAGGGTCGAGAAACATTCAGTACTTC

V: TRBV6-5
size: -
D: TRBD2
J: TRBJ2-7
length: 12
CDR3: CASRSSGNEQYF
DNA: TGTGCCAGCAGGTCCAGCGGGAACGAGCAGTACTTC

V: TRBV10-3
size: -
D: -
J: TRBJ2-5
length: 12
CDR3: CAISVGGGTQYF
DNA: TGTGCCATCAGTGTAGGGGGTGGGACCCAGTACTTC

V: TRBV19
size: -
D: TRBD1
J: TRBJ1-1
length: 16
CDR3: CASINTGALRNTEAFF
DNA: TGTGCCAGTATTAACACAGGGGCATTACGGAACACTGAAGCTTTCTTT

V: TRBV7-3
size: few
D: -
J: TRBJ1-1
length: 14
CDR3: CASSLGTPNTEAFF
DNA: TGTGCCAGCAGCCTTGGGACACCGAACACTGAAGCTTTCTTT

V: TRBV7-9
size: few
D: TRBD1
J: TRBJ2-7
length: 17
CDR3: CASSSDSGTGGGYEQYF
DNA: TGTGCCAGCAGCTCCGATTCCGGGACAGGGGGCGGGTACGAGCAGTACTTC

V: TRBV9
size: -
D: TRBD1
J: TRBJ2-5
length: 13
CDR3: CASSGTGQETQYF
DNA: TGTGCCAGCAGCGGGACAGGGCAAGAGACCCAGTACTTC

V: TRBV5-1
size: -
D: TRBD2
J: TRBJ2-1
length: 18
CDR3: CASSLVDGGGISYNEQFF
DNA: TGCGCCAGCAGCTTGGTGGACGGGGGGGGAATCTCCTACAATGAGCAGTTCTTC

V: TRBV7-3
size: -
D: -
J: TRBJ2-5
length: 13
CDR3: CASSPGPEQTQYF
DNA: TGTGCCAGCAGCCCTGGACCCGAACAGACCCAGTACTTC

V: TRBV7-2
size: -
D: TRBD2
J: TRBJ2-7
length: 15
CDR3: CASSLSAGGPYEQYF
DNA: TGTGCCAGCAGCTTATCAGCGGGAGGTCCCTACGAGCAGTACTTC

V: TRBV6-6
size: -
D: TRBD1
J: TRBJ2-7
length: 15
CDR3: CASSNRGQGFHEQYF
DNA: TGTGCCAGCTCAAACAGGGGACAGGGGTTTCACGAGCAGTACTTC

V: TRBV6-6
size: -
D: -
J: TRBJ2-1
length: 16
CDR3: CASSYSQSPLGDEQFF
DNA: TGTGCCAGCAGTTACTCGCAAAGTCCTCTGGGAGATGAGCAGTTCTTC

V: TRBV7-9
size: few
D: -
J: TRBJ2-1
length: 12
CDR3: CASSLTSSLRFF
DNA: TGTGCCAGCAGCTTAACCAGCTCCCTTCGGTTCTTC

V: TRBV19
size: -
D: -
J: TRBJ1-6
length: 16
CDR3: CASSGIPGGYNSPLHF
DNA: TGTGCCAGTAGTGGCATCCCCGGCGGCTATAATTCACCCCTCCACTTT

V: TRBV18
size: -
D: -
J: TRBJ1-1
length: 15
CDR3: CASSPAGGGNTEAFF
DNA: TGTGCCAGCTCACCGGCCGGGGGGGGAAACACTGAAGCTTTCTTT

V: TRBV6-2/TRBV6-3
size: -
D: TRBD1
J: TRBJ1-4
length: 17
CDR3: CASSYFGQGENGEKLFF
DNA: TGTGCCAGCAGTTACTTCGGACAGGGAGAAAACGGGGAAAAACTGTTTTTT

V: TRBV5-1
size: -
D: TRBD2
J: TRBJ2-2
length: 15
CDR3: CASSFAGANTGELFF
DNA: TGCGCCAGCAGCTTCGCGGGGGCGAACACCGGGGAGCTGTTTTTT

V: TRBV4-1
size: -
D: TRBD1
J: TRBJ1-1
length: 14
CDR3: CASSHSAGTGDAFF
DNA: TGCGCCAGCAGCCACTCAGCCGGGACAGGGGACGCTTTCTTT

V: TRBV19
size: -
D: TRBD2
J: TRBJ2-7
length: 13
CDR3: CASRLAGSYEQYF
DNA: TGTGCCAGCCGACTAGCGGGGTCCTACGAGCAGTACTTC

V: TRBV6-6
size: -
D: TRBD1
J: TRBJ2-1
length: 16
CDR3: CASSVQGARSYNEQFF
DNA: TGTGCCAGCAGTGTACAGGGGGCGCGGTCCTACAATGAGCAGTTCTTC

V: TRBV10-1
size: few
D: -
J: TRBJ1-2
length: 13
CDR3: CASSDRTGGGYTF
DNA: TGCGCCAGCAGTGATCGCACGGGTGGTGGCTACACCTTC

V: TRBV3-1/TRBV3-2
size: once
D: -
J: TRBJ1-2
length: 12
CDR3: CASSRLNYGYTF
DNA: TGTGCCAGCAGCCGTCTTAACTATGGCTACACCTTC

V: TRBV5-4
size: -
D: TRBD2
J: TRBJ2-3
length: 17
CDR3: CASRPASSGRGGDTQYF
DNA: TGTGCCAGCAGGCCCGCTAGTAGCGGGAGAGGGGGAGATACGCAGTATTTT

V: TRBV18
size: -
D: -
J: TRBJ1-5
length: 14
CDR3: CASSPRSGDQPQHF
DNA: TGTGCCAGCTCACCAAGAAGCGGTGATCAGCCCCAGCATTTT

V: TRBV18
size: -
D: -
J: TRBJ2-5
length: 15
CDR3: CASSQISGHSETQYF
DNA: TGTGCCAGCTCACAAATTTCCGGACACAGCGAGACCCAGTACTTC

V: TRBV7-9
size: -
D: -
J: TRBJ1-5
length: 16
CDR3: CASSPDFYRGNQPQHF
DNA: TGTGCCAGCAGCCCGGACTTTTATCGAGGCAATCAGCCCCAGCATTTT

V: TRBV18
size: -
D: -
J: TRBJ1-1
length: 14
CDR3: CASSPPELRTEAFF
DNA: TGTGCCAGCTCACCCCCCGAACTGAGGACTGAAGCTTTCTTT

V: TRBV6-2/TRBV6-3
size: few
D: -
J: TRBJ2-7
length: 13
CDR3: CASSYTGRYEQYF
DNA: TGTGCCAGCAGTTACACAGGGAGGTACGAGCAGTACTTC

V: TRBV5-4
size: few
D: -
J: TRBJ1-2
length: 12
CDR3: CASSLDGYGYTF
DNA: TGTGCCAGCAGCCTGGACGGCTATGGCTACACCTTC

V: TRBV20-1
size: few
D: -
J: TRBJ1-1
length: 11
CDR3: CSIVYRPEAFF
DNA: TGCAGTATTGTGTACCGTCCTGAAGCTTTCTTT

V: TRBV6-6
size: few
D: TRBD1
J: TRBJ1-5
length: 15
CDR3: CASRNAQGGNQPQHF
DNA: TGTGCCAGCAGAAACGCACAGGGGGGCAATCAGCCCCAGCATTTT

V: TRBV5-5
size: -
D: -
J: TRBJ1-5
length: 15
CDR3: CASSEQGVSNQPQHF
DNA: TGTGCCAGCAGCGAACAGGGAGTTAGCAATCAGCCCCAGCATTTT

V: TRBV4-2
size: -
D: TRBD2
J: TRBJ2-7
length: 16
CDR3: CASSQASGSESYEQYF
DNA: TGTGCCAGCAGCCAGGCTAGCGGGAGCGAATCCTACGAGCAGTACTTC

V: TRBV7-2
size: -
D: TRBD1
J: TRBJ2-6
length: 16
CDR3: CASSLGGTGGANVLTF
DNA: TGTGCCAGCAGCTTAGGTGGGACAGGCGGGGCCAACGTCCTGACTTTC

V: TRBV30
size: few
D: -
J: TRBJ1-5
length: 13
CDR3: CAWSPQGNQPQHF
DNA: TGTGCCTGGAGTCCACAGGGCAATCAGCCCCAGCATTTT

V: TRBV3-1/TRBV3-2
size: -
D: -
J: TRBJ1-1
length: 13
CDR3: CASSPSGNTEAFF
DNA: TGTGCCAGCAGCCCCTCGGGGAACACTGAAGCTTTCTTT

V: TRBV6-4
size: -
D: -
J: TRBJ2-7
length: 13
CDR3: CASSVQDGGEQYF
DNA: TGTGCCAGCAGTGTACAGGACGGGGGCGAGCAGTACTTC

V: TRBV5-1
size: -
D: -
J: TRBJ1-1
length: 14
CDR3: CASSLNSMNTEAFF
DNA: TGCGCCAGCAGCTTAAACTCTATGAACACTGAAGCTTTCTTT

V: TRBV11-1
size: -
D: TRBD2
J: TRBJ2-3
length: 16
CDR3: CASSWGLAGVSDTQYF
DNA: TGTGCCAGCAGTTGGGGACTAGCGGGAGTTTCAGATACGCAGTATTTT

V: TRBV11-3
size: -
D: -
J: TRBJ2-1
length: 11
CDR3: CASSSGGVQFF
DNA: TGTGCCAGCAGCTCAGGGGGGGTGCAGTTCTTC